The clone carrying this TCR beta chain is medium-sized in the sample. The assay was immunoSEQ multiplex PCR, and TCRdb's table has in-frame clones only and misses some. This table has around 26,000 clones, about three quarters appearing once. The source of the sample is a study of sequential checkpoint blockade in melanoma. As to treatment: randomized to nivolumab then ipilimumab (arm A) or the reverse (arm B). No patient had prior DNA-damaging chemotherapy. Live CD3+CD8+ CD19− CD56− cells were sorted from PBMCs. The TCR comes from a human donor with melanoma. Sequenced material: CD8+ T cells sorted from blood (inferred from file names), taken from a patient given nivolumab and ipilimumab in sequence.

As DNA, the CDR3 is TGTGCCAGTAGTATGCTAGCGGGAGTCAATGAGCAGTTCTTC. This sequence encodes CASSMLAGVNEQFF. The chain combines TRBV19 with TRBJ2-1; 10 bases match TRBD2. CDR1 and CDR2 (germline): LNHDA, SQIVND (reference sequence). This CDR3 has 14 amino acids. The V segment lost 3 bases and the J segment 6 bases; nucleotides outside the gene matches: 2.